The next 10 T cell receptor beta chains were all read from a single sample in a study of blood T cell repertoires in COVID-19. TCRdb's copy holds only in-frame clones and misses some; the assay was immunoSEQ multiplex PCR. Among 310,000 or so clones listed, 70% to 90% were seen once. The sample consisted of PBMCs or T cells enriched from blood (not recorded which). These receptors all stem from a woman aged 40-49 years who had recovered from COVID-19.

This sequence joins TRBV7-6 and TRBJ2-7; 10 positions match TRBD1. Germline CDR1 SGHVS, CDR2 FNYEAQ. Trimming took 3 bases from V and 3 from J; bases not matched to a gene: 11. CDR3 size: 17 residues. In nucleotides, the CDR3 is TGTGCCAGCAGCTTGGGGGTTATCGGGGACAGGGGCTACGAGCAGTACTTC. Translating it yields CASSLGVIGDRGYEQYF.

This chain joins TRBV5-4 and TRBJ2-7, with 7 bases matching TRBD1. The germline CDR1 and CDR2 sequences are SGHNT and YYREEE (reference sequence). Germline trimming cut 2 bases from V and 0 bases from J; bases unmatched to any gene: 5. The CDR3 is 15 amino acids. CDR3 amino acids: CASSLADRSSYEQYF. The CDR3 DNA reads as TGTGCCAGCAGCTTAGCGGACAGGAGCTCCTACGAGCAGTACTTC.

The V and J genes are TRBV5-1 and TRBJ2-5; 7 positions match TRBD2. This CDR3 is built from 16 residues. The J segment lost 1 base and the V segment lost 0 bases, leaving 6 bases of the junction unmatched. Germline V gene lookup returns CDR1 SGHRS and CDR2 YFSETQ. The chain's CDR3 is CASSLVGGSLQETQYF. In nucleotides, the CDR3 is TGCGCCAGCAGCTTGGTGGGCGGGAGCCTCCAAGAGACCCAGTACTTC.

The V and J genes are TRBV18 and TRBJ1-1, with a tentative D call TRBD1 (5 bases). Germline V gene sequence: CDR1 KGHSH, CDR2 LQKENI. The V end was cut by 6 bases, the J end by 4 bases, with 12 bases between. This CDR3 spans 13 amino acids. This chain's CDR3 is CASSNQGRTEAFF. The DNA of the CDR3 is TGTGCCAGCTCGAACCAGGGCCGCACTGAAGCTTTCTTT. The full variable domain, with the rest looked up from reference TRBV18 and TRBJ1-1, is NAGVMQNPRHLVRRRGQEARLRCSPMKGHSHVYWYRQLPEEGLKFMVYLQKENIIDESGMPKERFSAEFPKEGPSILRIQQVVRGDSAAYFCASSNQGRTEAFFGQGTRLTVV.

The chain carries TRBV28 and TRBJ2-3, with 7 bases fitting TRBD2. This CDR3 is built from 15 residues. CDR1 is MDHEN and CDR2 is SYDVKM in the germline V gene. The junction had 9 bases not matched to a gene; V was cut back by 3 bases and J by 6 bases. For the CDR3, the DNA is TGTGCCAGCAGTTTCAGGTCCCCCGGGGGGGATACGCAGTATTTT. It encodes CASSFRSPGGDTQYF.

This chain links TRBV2 with TRBJ2-2; 8 nucleotides match TRBD2. Trimming removed 3 bases from V and 0 bases from J; junction bases left unmatched: 6. This CDR3 comprises 17 residues. Germline V lookup: CDR1 SNHLY, CDR2 FYNNEI. The CDR3 nucleotides read TGTGCCAGCAGTGATGCGGCGGGAGGCCCGAACACCGGGGAGCTGTTTTTT. Its protein is CASSDAAGGPNTGELFF.

This clone appeared a single time. The V gene is TRBV5-6, the J gene TRBJ1-2; possible D gene TRBD1, 6 bases. CDR1 is SGHDT and CDR2 is YYEEEE in the germline V gene. The CDR3 is 15 amino acids. The V gene lost 5 bases and the J gene lost 3 bases, with 17 bases spanning the gap. The CDR3 coding sequence is TGTGCCAGCAGTCTTTCGGGGGGCGCGGACTATGGCTACACCTTC. This gives the protein CASSLSGGADYGYTF.

This clone was counted a single time. The rearrangement links TRBV4-3 to TRBJ1-3; tentatively, D is TRBD1 (6 bases). Germline-derived CDR1 and CDR2 are LGHNA and YSLEER. The V end lost 2 bases, the J end lost 3 bases, and 11 bases lay between the germline ends. This CDR3 is 15 amino acids long. The CDR3: CASSQFTGFGNTIYF. CDR3 bases: TGCGCCAGCAGCCAATTTACAGGGTTTGGAAACACCATATATTTT.

This chain joins TRBV20-1 and TRBJ2-5; possibly TRBD1 or TRBD2 for D (6 bases each). V gave up 3 bases and J gave up 4 bases, with 9 bases separating them. The CDR3 is made up of 12 amino acids. The germline V gene encodes CDR1 DFQATT and CDR2 SNEGSKA (reference sequence). The CDR3 is CSASGGGETQYF. The CDR3 nucleotides are TGCAGTGCTAGTGGAGGGGGAGAGACCCAGTACTTC.

V and J are TRBV11-3 and TRBJ1-1, with a tentative D call TRBD1 (6 bases). Trimming took 2 bases from V and 1 from J, leaving 8 bases between them. Germline-derived CDR1 and CDR2 are SGHNT and YENEEA. The CDR3 covers 14 residues. The CDR3 here is CASSLSGANTEAFF. The CDR3 DNA follows: TGTGCCAGCAGCTTATCAGGGGCGAACACTGAAGCTTTCTTT.